The text below deals with one T cell receptor beta chain. CDR3 length: 15 amino acids. Trimming took 6 bases from V and 2 from J, leaving 16 bases between them. CDR1 and CDR2 from the germline V gene are SNHLY and FYNNEI. These data originate in a study of blood T cells in healthy people across ages. Each of the donors had around 10 milliliters of peripheral blood drawn into EDTA-treated Vacutainer tubes. Next came a second PCR, run for about 7 to 12 cycles, which used a sample-barcoded 5' primer along with a J-beta primer mix. Tags on each cDNA molecule came from a template-switch adaptor with 12 random nucleotides. TCRdb fed the 5' RACE reads into MiXCR, producing one record per CDR3 protein. Of about 670,000 distinct CDR3 sequences in the sample, 40% to 50% are singletons; the top ten hold about 30%.

Material: blood. The sequence was obtained from a man of 80 years or more in good health. V gene TRBV2 combines with J gene TRBJ2-5; the D gene is possibly TRBD1 (6 bases). The CDR3 sequence: CASRTGHLPQETQYF. The CDR3 DNA reads as TGTGCCAGCAGGACGGGACACCTTCCTCAAGAGACCCAGTACTTC. The entire variable domain, with the rest obtained from reference TRBV2 and TRBJ2-5, is as follows: EPEVTQTPSHQVTQMGQEVILRCVPISNHLYFYWYRQILGQKVEFLVSFYNNEISEKSEIFDDQFSVERPDGSNFTLKIRSTKLEDSAMYFCASRTGHLPQETQYFGPGTRLLVL.